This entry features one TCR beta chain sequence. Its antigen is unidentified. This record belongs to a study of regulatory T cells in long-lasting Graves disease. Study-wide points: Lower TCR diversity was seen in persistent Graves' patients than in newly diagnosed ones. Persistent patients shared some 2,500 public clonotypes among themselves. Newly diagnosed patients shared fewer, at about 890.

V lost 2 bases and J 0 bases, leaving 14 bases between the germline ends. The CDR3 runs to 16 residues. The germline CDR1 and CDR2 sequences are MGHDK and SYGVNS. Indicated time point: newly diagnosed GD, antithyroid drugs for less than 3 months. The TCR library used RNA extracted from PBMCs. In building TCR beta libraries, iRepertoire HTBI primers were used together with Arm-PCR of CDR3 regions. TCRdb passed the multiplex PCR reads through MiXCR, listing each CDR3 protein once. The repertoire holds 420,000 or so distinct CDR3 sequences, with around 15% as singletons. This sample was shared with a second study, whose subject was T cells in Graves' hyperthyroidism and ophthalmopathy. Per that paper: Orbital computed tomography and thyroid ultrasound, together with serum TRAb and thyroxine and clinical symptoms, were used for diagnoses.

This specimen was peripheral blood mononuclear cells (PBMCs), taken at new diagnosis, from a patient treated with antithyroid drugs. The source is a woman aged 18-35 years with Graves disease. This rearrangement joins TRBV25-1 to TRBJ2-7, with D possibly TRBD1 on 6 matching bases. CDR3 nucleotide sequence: TGTGCCAGCAGTGAAGCAGGGGCAGGGCGCTCCTACGAGCAGTACTTC. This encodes CASSEAGAGRSYEQYF.